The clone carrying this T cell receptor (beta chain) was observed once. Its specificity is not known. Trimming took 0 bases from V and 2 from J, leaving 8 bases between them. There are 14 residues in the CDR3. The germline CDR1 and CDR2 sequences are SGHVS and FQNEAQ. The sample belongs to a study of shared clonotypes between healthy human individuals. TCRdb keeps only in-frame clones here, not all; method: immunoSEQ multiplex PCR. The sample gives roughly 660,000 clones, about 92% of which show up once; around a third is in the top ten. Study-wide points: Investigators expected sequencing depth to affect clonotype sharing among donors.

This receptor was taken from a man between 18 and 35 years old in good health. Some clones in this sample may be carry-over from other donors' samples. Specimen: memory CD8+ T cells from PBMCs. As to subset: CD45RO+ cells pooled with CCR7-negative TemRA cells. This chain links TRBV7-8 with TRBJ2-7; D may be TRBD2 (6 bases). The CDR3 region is CASSLARGTYEQYF. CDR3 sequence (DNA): TGTGCCAGCAGCTTAGCCCGGGGGACCTACGAGCAGTACTTC.